One and the same sample provided the 24 T cell receptor beta chains below, sequenced in a study of CD8 T cells in Susac syndrome (dated by TCRdb to about 2019). Libraries were constructed by the immunoSEQ multiplex PCR assay. RNA was extracted using the RNeasy kit, and about 0.45 to 1 ug of the RNA was reverse transcribed with random hexamers. In TCRdb, the public reads were trimmed at Q25 with fastp and aligned with MiXCR, with productive beta chains retained. Each CDR3 protein gets just one entry, which takes the most common genes and DNA from the rows behind it. The sample table shows approximately 100,000 distinct CDR3 sequences, and 85% to 95% are seen once. The ten largest clones take up around 0.12% of the sample. Sequencing was performed on CD8+ T cells from PBMCs. These receptors all stem from a human donor in good health.

J is TRBJ2-5 and V is TRBV9; D is undetermined. V dropped 1 base and J dropped 5 bases, with 9 bases sitting between them. The V gene's germline CDR1 is SGDLS and CDR2 YYNGEE. The CDR3 spans 13 residues. The CDR3 sequence: CASSVTEEETQYF. Written as DNA, the CDR3 is TGTGCCAGCAGCGTAACCGAGGAGGAGACCCAGTACTTC. The variable domain in full, with the rest retrieved from reference TRBV9 and TRBJ2-5, is DSGVTQTPKHLITATGQRVTLRCSPRSGDLSVYWYQQSLDQGLQFLIQYYNGEERAKGNILERFSAQQFPDLHSELNLSSLELGDSALYFCASSVTEEETQYFGPGTRLLVL.

In its sample, this clonotype was seen once. In DNA form, the CDR3 reads TGTGCCAGCAGCCCACCTGAGGGTGCCCCTTACAATGAGCAGTTCTTC. It is translated as CASSPPEGAPYNEQFF. The chain uses TRBV7-9 and TRBJ2-1; tentative D call: TRBD2 (5 bases). In germline, CDR1 is SEHNR, CDR2 FQNEAQ (reference sequence). V lost 5 bases and J lost 4, with 18 bases in between. The CDR3 totals 16 residues.

DNA of the CDR3: TGTGCCAGTAGTATAGGGATGGCGGGAGGGGCCCAAGAGACCCAGTACTTC. Amino acid sequence: CASSIGMAGGAQETQYF. The chain carries TRBV19 and TRBJ2-5; TRBD2 agrees at 9 bases. This CDR3 has 17 residues. The germline CDR1 and CDR2 sequences are LNHDA and SQIVND (reference sequence). V lost 1 base and J lost 1; bases outside the gene matches: 7. Complete variable domain (other parts from reference TRBV19 and TRBJ2-5): DGGITQSPKYLFRKEGQNVTLSCEQNLNHDAMYWYRQDPGQGLRLIYYSQIVNDFQKGDIAEGYSVSREKKESFPLTVTSAQKNPTAFYLCASSIGMAGGAQETQYFGPGTRLLVL.

V and J are TRBV29-1 and TRBJ2-5; D call uncertain. Germline V gives CDR1 SQVTM, CDR2 ANQGSEA. The CDR3 runs to 12 residues. V lost 8 bases, J lost 0 bases, and 10 bases lay in between. In DNA form, the CDR3 reads TGCAGCTTGGAGAAGTACCAAGAGACCCAGTACTTC. Translating gives CSLEKYQETQYF.

The chain uses TRBV23-1 and TRBJ2-1; a weak D match, TRBD2 (7 bases). TRBV23-1 is an ORF for which the function is uncertain. Trimming stripped 8 bases from V and 3 bases from J, with 20 bases between. This CDR3 region has 16 residues. The chain's CDR3 is CASPTCGGNHYNEQFF. In DNA, the CDR3 is TGCGCCAGCCCGACGTGCGGGGGCAATCACTACAATGAGCAGTTCTTC.

The sample holds one count of this clonotype. The genes are TRBV20-1 and TRBJ1-3; D is unclear. With 6 bases removed from V and 0 bases from J, the gap between germline ends came to 24 bases. Germline CDR1 reads DFQATT; CDR2 reads SNEGSKA (reference sequence). This CDR3 has 18 residues. This CDR3 is CSARGGRPPINSGNTIYF. The CDR3 bases are TGCAGTGCCCGAGGTGGGCGGCCGCCTATTAACTCTGGAAACACCATATATTTT.

V usage is TRBV29-1 and J usage is TRBJ1-6, with D perhaps TRBD1 (6 bases). V was cut by 6 bases and J by 5 bases, with 11 bases left in between. The CDR3 has 13 amino acids. The V gene's germline CDR1 is SQVTM and CDR2 ANQGSEA. The CDR3 sequence is CSVQGPDNSPLHF. The CDR3 region has the DNA TGCAGCGTACAGGGCCCTGATAATTCACCCCTCCACTTT. Based on the CDR3 plus reference TRBV29-1 and TRBJ1-6, the full variable domain is SAVISQKPSRDICQRGTSLTIQCQVDSQVTMMFWYRQQPGQSLTLIATANQGSEATYESGFVIDKFPISRPNLTFSTLTVSNMSPEDSSIYLCSVQGPDNSPLHFGNGTRLTVT.

This sequence joins TRBV20-1 and TRBJ1-5; tentatively, D is TRBD1 (5 bases). Germline lookup yields CDR1 DFQATT and CDR2 SNEGSKA (reference sequence). V lost 4 bases and J 3 bases, leaving 10 bases between the germline ends. The CDR3 covers 13 residues. This CDR3 reads CSAMTVNNQPQHF. The CDR3 nucleotides are TGCAGTGCTATGACAGTAAACAATCAGCCCCAGCATTTT.

As DNA, the CDR3 is TGCGCCAGCAGCCAAGAGGCAGGGCCCTACGAGCAGTACTTC. Translating gives CASSQEAGPYEQYF. V usage is TRBV4-1 and J usage is TRBJ2-7, with a weak D call TRBD1 (5 bases). This CDR3 is built from 14 residues. Germline-derived CDR1 and CDR2 are MGHRA and YSYEKL. Deletions cut 0 bases from V and 2 bases from J, with 8 bases between.

The rearrangement joins TRBV7-2 to TRBJ1-5; no definite D call. The CDR3 spans 15 residues. The germline gives CDR1 SGHTA, CDR2 FQGNSA. Trimming left V 5 bases short and J 0 bases short, with 11 bases between. As DNA, the CDR3 is TGTGCCAGCAGCACCAGCAAGAATAGCAATCAGCCCCAGCATTTT. Translation: CASSTSKNSNQPQHF.

The chain carries TRBV27 and TRBJ1-5; D gene uncertain. The CDR3 spans 14 residues. V was trimmed by 6 bases and J by 1 base, leaving 10 bases between them. CDR1 is MNHEY, CDR2 SMNVEV, per germline (reference sequence). The CDR3 reads CASRNGRSNQPQHF. The CDR3 coding sequence is TGTGCCAGCAGAAATGGACGGAGCAATCAGCCCCAGCATTTT.

This chain uses TRBV30 with TRBJ2-2; D possibly corresponds to TRBD1 (5 bases). Germline CDR1 GTSNPN, CDR2 SVGIG (reference sequence). The CDR3 contains 13 residues. Trimming stripped 3 bases from V and 2 bases from J, with 7 bases between. CDR3 sequence (DNA): TGTGCCTGGAGGACAGTCAACACCGGGGAGCTGTTTTTT. As protein: CAWRTVNTGELFF.

The CDR3 nucleotides read TGTGCCAGCAGCTTAGAACACAGGCGTCTAAGCACTGAAGCTTTCTTT. This encodes CASSLEHRRLSTEAFF. This chain links TRBV13 with TRBJ1-1; D is perhaps TRBD1 (5 bases). V lost 1 base to trimming and J lost 4 bases, with 16 bases between them. This CDR3 region has 16 residues. The germline gives CDR1 PRHDT, CDR2 FYEKMQ (reference sequence).

This clonotype was counted a single time. The chain links TRBV6-2 or TRBV6-3 to TRBJ1-1; D not certain. The CDR3 consists of 14 residues. V lost 3 bases to trimming and J lost 4 bases, with 12 bases between them. Germline CDR1 reads MNHEY; CDR2 reads SVGEGT. The CDR3 sequence is CASSYRIHATEAFF. CDR3 DNA sequence: TGTGCCAGCAGTTATCGGATACACGCCACTGAAGCTTTCTTT.

In this sample, this clonotype turned up once. The chain links TRBV21-1 to TRBJ2-7; the table gives TRBD2 as D, unverified against the DNA. TRBV21-1 is tagged as a pseudogene. The CDR3 covers 19 residues. Here the CDR3 reads CASIQTSGGRSLPPYEQYF. CDR3 DNA sequence: TGTGCCAGCATCCAAACTAGCGGGGGCCGCTCTCTACCACCCTACGAGCAGTACTTC.

The chain combines TRBV18 with TRBJ1-1; unclear D gene. Germline lookup yields CDR1 KGHSH and CDR2 LQKENI. The V end lost 6 bases, the J end lost 3 bases, and 11 bases lay between the germline ends. This CDR3 is built from 13 residues. The CDR3 coding sequence is TGTGCCAGCTCTGAACGGAGGGACACTGAAGCTTTCTTT. Translated: CASSERRDTEAFF.

This clonotype appeared a single time. The rearrangement joins TRBV6-2 or TRBV6-3 to TRBJ1-4; the D gene is possibly TRBD1 (5 bases). Germline V gene lookup returns CDR1 MNHEY and CDR2 SVGEGT. The CDR3 runs to 14 residues. With 7 bases removed from V and 8 bases from J, the gap between germline ends came to 17 bases. The CDR3 sequence is CASKGVGAGEKLFF. In nucleotides, the CDR3 is TGTGCCAGCAAAGGTGTAGGGGCAGGAGAAAAACTGTTTTTT.

This clonotype was observed a handful of times. The genes are TRBV7-3 and TRBJ2-2, with D perhaps given as TRBD1 or TRBD2 (6 bases each). The CDR3 is 13 residues long. V was trimmed by 5 bases and J by 7 bases, leaving 11 bases between them. Germline V lookup: CDR1 SGHTA, CDR2 FQGTGA. CDR3 sequence reads: CASSRGAVGELFF. CDR3 sequence (DNA): TGTGCCAGCAGCAGGGGGGCGGTCGGGGAGCTGTTTTTT.

The gene calls are TRBV7-3 and TRBJ2-2; D call uncertain. V lost 10 bases, J lost 4 bases, and 16 bases lay in between. Per the germline V gene, CDR1 is SGHTA and CDR2 is FQGTGA. The CDR3 consists of 14 residues. The CDR3 is CATSRGQGTGELFF. The CDR3 coding sequence is TGTGCCACTTCTCGTGGCCAAGGCACCGGGGAGCTGTTTTTT.

The chain is built from TRBV18 and TRBJ1-3, with unresolved D. The V gene's germline CDR1 is KGHSH and CDR2 LQKENI. The CDR3 is 13 residues long. Trimming stripped 2 bases from V and 1 base from J, with 3 bases between. The CDR3 reads CASSPVSGNTIYF. Here the CDR3 DNA reads TGTGCCAGCTCACCAGTGTCTGGAAACACCATATATTTT.

The chain recombines TRBV10-3 with TRBJ1-2; tentatively, D is TRBD1 (5 bases). V dropped 7 bases and J dropped 0 bases, with 15 bases sitting between them. Germline-derived CDR1 and CDR2 are ENHRY and SYGVKD. This CDR3 has 15 residues. The chain's CDR3 is CAITRTTETNYGYTF. DNA for the CDR3: TGTGCCATCACCCGAACGACAGAAACTAACTATGGCTACACCTTC.

This chain uses TRBV10-3 with TRBJ1-1; 8 bases are a match to TRBD1. Losses at the gene ends were 2 bases for V and 5 bases for J; bases not matched to a gene: 13. The CDR3 is 17 amino acids. Germline V gene data show CDR1 as ENHRY and CDR2 as SYGVKD. This CDR3 reads CAISEGGRGRGGTEAFF. CDR3 DNA sequence: TGTGCCATCAGTGAGGGAGGCAGGGGGCGCGGGGGAACTGAAGCTTTCTTT.

V usage is TRBV12-3 or TRBV12-4 and J usage is TRBJ1-1; D ambiguous. Between the trimmed V and J ends, which lost 2 bases and 3 bases, there was a span of 10 bases. This CDR3 contains 14 residues. CDR3 region: CASSLQEWHTEAFF. For the CDR3, the DNA is TGTGCCAGCAGTTTACAGGAGTGGCACACTGAAGCTTTCTTT.

The chain links TRBV5-4 to TRBJ2-7; 11 bases match TRBD1. The CDR3 totals 14 residues. Looked up from germline, CDR1 is SGHNT and CDR2 is YYREEE (reference sequence). J was trimmed by 2 bases and V by 4 bases; bases with no gene match: 2. The CDR3 DNA reads as TGTGCCAGCAGCGAGGGACAGGGGGCCTACGAGCAGTACTTC. Amino acids: CASSEGQGAYEQYF.